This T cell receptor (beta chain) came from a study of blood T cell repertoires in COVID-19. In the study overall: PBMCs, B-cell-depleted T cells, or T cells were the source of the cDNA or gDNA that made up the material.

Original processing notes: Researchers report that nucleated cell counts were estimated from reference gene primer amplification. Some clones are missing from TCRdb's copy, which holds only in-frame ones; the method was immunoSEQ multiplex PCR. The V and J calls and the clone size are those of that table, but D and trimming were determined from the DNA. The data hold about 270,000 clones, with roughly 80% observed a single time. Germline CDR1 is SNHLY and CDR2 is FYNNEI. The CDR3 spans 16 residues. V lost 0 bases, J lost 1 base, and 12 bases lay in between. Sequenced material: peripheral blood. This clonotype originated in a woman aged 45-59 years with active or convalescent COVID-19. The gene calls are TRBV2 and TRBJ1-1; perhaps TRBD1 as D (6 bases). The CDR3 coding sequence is TGTGCCAGCAGTGAAGCGGGGGCCAGGACGAACACTGAAGCTTTCTTT. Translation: CASSEAGARTNTEAFF.